These T cell receptor beta chains were read from a single sample in a study of blood T cell repertoires in COVID-19. Repertoires were generated with immunoSEQ multiplex PCR, while TCRdb's copy carries only in-frame clones and drops some. The repertoire consists of around 170,000 clones, with about 87% occurring once and the leading ten covering roughly 3.7%. Source material: peripheral blood. The receptors shown here come from a woman aged 25 to 39 with acute or convalescent COVID-19. The conserved cysteine and the conserved F or W are not part of the CDR3 here.

>TRBV2|TRBJ2-3
ASSEELAGSTDTQY
>TRBV6-5|TRBJ2-7
ASSYAGGPEQY
>TRBV24-1|TRBJ2-2
ATSRTGGLAGELF
>TRBV11-3|TRBJ1-2
ASSPGQGINYGYT
>TRBV7-9|TRBJ2-7
ASSLAGSVEQY
>TRBV9|TRBJ1-3
ASSAGGHSGNTIY
>TRBV2|TRBJ1-4
ATQGSEKLF
>TRBV18|TRBJ1-4
ASSPDGRRANEKLF
>TRBV6-5|TRBJ1-1
ASSRVGRDAF
>TRBV6-5|TRBJ2-7
ASSYYQEQY
>TRBV2|TRBJ2-3
ARRSGSSTDTQY
>TRBV5-4|TRBJ1-1
ASSQGRGTEAF
>TRBV11-2|TRBJ1-4
ASSLTGGGKLF
>TRBV15|TRBJ1-6
ATSRDTTGGNSPLH
>TRBV5-1|TRBJ2-7
ASSLGGSFYEQY
>TRBV28|TRBJ2-1
ATRLRAYNEQF
>TRBV5-4|TRBJ2-3
ASSLARLAPTDTQY
>TRBV2|TRBJ2-1
ASSPGTTRSQF
>TRBV15|TRBJ2-4
ATSRDKESPNIQY
>TRBV28|TRBJ1-1
ASEQGSRNTEAF
>TRBV11-2|TRBJ2-7
ASSFEQGAYEQY
>TRBV7-2|TRBJ2-7
ASSLRASGRTGEQY
>TRBV6-6|TRBJ2-5
ASSYSPDSGTQY
>TRBV28|TRBJ1-5
ASSLGTGRVNQPQH
>TRBV27|TRBJ2-1
ASSFRPAGTLAEANEQF
>TRBV28|TRBJ2-7
ASSRLTGSYEQY
>TRBV28|TRBJ2-7
ASSLDSFKEY
>TRBV11-2|TRBJ2-2
ASSLGGLAATGELF